A selection of T cell receptor beta chains follows, all from one sample in a study of T-cell reconstitution after alpha-beta-depleted transplantation in children. TCRdb recomputed calls from the PCR reads with MiXCR, one row per CDR3 protein. The data show hundreds of thousands of distinct CDR3 sequences, roughly 17% seen once. The sequenced sample was PBMCs from the stem cell graft donor, obtained from the stem cell graft. These receptors came from a human donor who donated a stem cell graft to a child with acute myeloid leukemia. Each CDR3 is given with its conserved first and last residue. A D gene is named only where the DNA matches it firmly. Size is omitted from some rows. Given values are once, few, many or a class for expanded clones.

size: many; J: TRBJ2-5; V: TRBV7-9; D: -; DNA: TGTGCCAGCAGAGGGACATTGGAGACCCAGTACTTC; CDR3: CASRGTLETQYF
size: many; J: TRBJ2-2; V: TRBV9; D: -; DNA: TGTGCCAGCAGCGTCCGATGGGACGGGGAGCTGTTTTTT; CDR3: CASSVRWDGELFF
size: -; J: TRBJ2-4; V: TRBV5-6; D: -; DNA: TGTGCCAGCAGCTTGAGGGTGTGGGGGATGGACATTCAGTACTTC; CDR3: CASSLRVWGMDIQYF
size: many; J: TRBJ2-2; V: TRBV20-1; D: TRBD1; DNA: TGCAGTGCCGTAGGAGCACAGGGGGCCACCGGGGAGCTGTTTTTT; CDR3: CSAVGAQGATGELFF
size: -; J: TRBJ2-2; V: TRBV7-9; D: -; DNA: TGTGCCAGCAGCCCCAGGGGTAGCGACGGGGAGCTGTTTTTT; CDR3: CASSPRGSDGELFF
size: few; J: TRBJ2-5; V: TRBV11-2; D: TRBD1; DNA: TGTGCCAGCAGCAGCGGGGACAGGGAGTTTGAGACCCAGTACTTC; CDR3: CASSSGDREFETQYF
size: -; J: TRBJ2-2; V: TRBV18; D: -; DNA: TGTGCCAGCTCACCACGACTGCTGTACACCGGGGAGCTGTTTTTT; CDR3: CASSPRLLYTGELFF
size: few; J: TRBJ2-5; V: TRBV7-9; D: TRBD2; DNA: TGTGCCAGCAGCTCTCCGGGACTAGCGGGGGGCAAAGAGACCCAGTACTTC; CDR3: CASSSPGLAGGKETQYF
size: -; J: TRBJ2-5; V: TRBV5-1; D: -; DNA: TGCGCCAGCAGCTTGTCCAACAGGGAAGAGACCCAGTACTTC; CDR3: CASSLSNREETQYF
size: -; J: TRBJ1-1; V: TRBV7-8; D: -; DNA: TGTGCCAGCAGCTTAGGGGTGACCCGGGCTAGAGGTGGCACTGAAGCTTTCTTT; CDR3: CASSLGVTRARGGTEAFF
size: -; J: TRBJ2-4; V: TRBV5-1; D: -; DNA: TGCGCCAGCAGCTTGGTTATTAGCGGTCTCAAAAACATTCAGTACTTC; CDR3: CASSLVISGLKNIQYF
size: many; J: TRBJ2-1; V: TRBV7-9; D: TRBD2; DNA: TGTGCCAGCAGCCCGACTAGCGGGGTCGATGAGCAGTTCTTC; CDR3: CASSPTSGVDEQFF
size: once; J: TRBJ1-5; V: TRBV21-1; D: -; DNA: TGTGCCAGCAGCAGCAAGACCGGAATGGGCAATCAGCCCCAGCATTTT; CDR3: CASSSKTGMGNQPQHF
size: -; J: TRBJ1-1; V: TRBV20-1; D: TRBD1; DNA: TGCAGTGCTAGACCCTTCGGACAGGCGGGCACTGAAGCTTTCTTT; CDR3: CSARPFGQAGTEAFF
size: -; J: TRBJ2-5; V: TRBV5-6; D: -; DNA: TGTGCCAGCAGCAAGGATTCCCGAGAGACCCAGTACTTC; CDR3: CASSKDSRETQYF
size: -; J: TRBJ1-5; V: TRBV10-3; D: -; DNA: TGTGCGGGCGGAACAGATAGCAATCAGCCCCAGCATTTT; CDR3: CAGGTDSNQPQHF
size: many; J: TRBJ1-5; V: TRBV20-1; D: -; DNA: TGCAGTGCTAGCAGGGTAGATCAGCCCCAGCATTTT; CDR3: CSASRVDQPQHF
size: few; J: TRBJ1-5; V: TRBV7-6; D: -; DNA: TGTGCCAGCAGCTCCGTCGGGGGCAGGGGCAATCAGCCCCAGCATTTT; CDR3: CASSSVGGRGNQPQHF
size: many; J: TRBJ1-2; V: TRBV20-1; D: -; DNA: TGCAGTGCTCCTCGTGACGGGAGCGCCTATGGCTACACCTTC; CDR3: CSAPRDGSAYGYTF
size: -; J: TRBJ2-3; V: TRBV15; D: -; DNA: TGTGCCACCAGCTTGGATTTGGGTAGCACAGATACGCAGTATTTT; CDR3: CATSLDLGSTDTQYF
size: many; J: TRBJ2-5; V: TRBV20-1; D: -; DNA: TGCAGTGCTAGTGGAGAAGGCCTCCAAGAGACCCAGTACTTC; CDR3: CSASGEGLQETQYF
size: many; J: TRBJ2-1; V: TRBV20-1; D: -; DNA: TGCAGTGCTATTGGAGGGGATCTTACCAACAATGAGCAGTTCTTC; CDR3: CSAIGGDLTNNEQFF
size: many; J: TRBJ1-1; V: TRBV7-9; D: -; DNA: TGTGCCAGCAGCTCTCCTGTGAACACTGAAGCTTTCTTT; CDR3: CASSSPVNTEAFF
size: few; J: TRBJ2-7; V: TRBV7-8; D: TRBD1; DNA: TGTGCCAGCAGCTTAGGCCCGACAGGGAATAACTACGAGCAGTACTTC; CDR3: CASSLGPTGNNYEQYF
size: -; J: TRBJ2-2; V: TRBV30; D: -; DNA: TGTGCCTGGAGTGTAACCGGGGTAGGGACCGGGGAGCTGTTTTTT; CDR3: CAWSVTGVGTGELFF
size: -; J: TRBJ2-7; V: TRBV29-1; D: TRBD1; DNA: TGCAGCGCCCTATCCGTAGGGACAGACTCCTACGAGCAGTACTTC; CDR3: CSALSVGTDSYEQYF
size: many; J: TRBJ1-1; V: TRBV20-1; D: -; DNA: TGCACTGCAACGGGTGGCACTGAAGCTTTCTTT; CDR3: CTATGGTEAFF
size: few; J: TRBJ2-3; V: TRBV4-3; D: -; DNA: TGCGCCAGCAGCCAAGACACTTCCCTCACAGATACGCAGTATTTT; CDR3: CASSQDTSLTDTQYF
size: -; J: TRBJ2-5; V: TRBV12-3/TRBV12-4; D: TRBD2; DNA: TGTGCCAGCAGGTCGACTAGCGGGGGGGAGACCCAGTACTTC; CDR3: CASRSTSGGETQYF
size: many; J: TRBJ2-5; V: TRBV6-2/TRBV6-3; D: -; DNA: TGTGCCAGCAAAGGTCGTAGGGAGTACCAAGAGACCCAGTACTTC; CDR3: CASKGRREYQETQYF
size: -; J: TRBJ1-4; V: TRBV4-2; D: -; DNA: TGTGCCAGCAGCCACGCTTCGAGTAATGAAAAACTGTTTTTT; CDR3: CASSHASSNEKLFF
size: many; J: TRBJ1-4; V: TRBV6-4; D: TRBD1; DNA: TGTGCCAGCAGTGACTCGAGGGACAGGGGGTCTAATGAAAAACTGTTTTTT; CDR3: CASSDSRDRGSNEKLFF
size: many; J: TRBJ1-4; V: TRBV4-3; D: -; DNA: TGCGCCAGCAGCCAAGTCTACGGCAGTGGAGAAAAACTGTTTTTT; CDR3: CASSQVYGSGEKLFF
size: few; J: TRBJ2-5; V: TRBV24-1; D: TRBD2; DNA: TGTGCCACCAGTGATTTCCGGACTAGCGGGGGAATAGAGACCCAGTACTTC; CDR3: CATSDFRTSGGIETQYF
size: -; J: TRBJ1-2; V: TRBV6-4; D: -; DNA: TGTGCCAGCAGGGGGGCGACAGGCTACACCTTC; CDR3: CASRGATGYTF
size: -; J: TRBJ1-5; V: TRBV7-2; D: -; DNA: TGTGCCAGCAGCTTAGATCGGGAAAAGCCCCAGCATTTT; CDR3: CASSLDREKPQHF
size: many; J: TRBJ2-1; V: TRBV29-1; D: -; DNA: TGCAGCGTTGGGGGGGACTCCTACAATGAGCAGTTCTTC; CDR3: CSVGGDSYNEQFF
size: -; J: TRBJ2-5; V: TRBV30; D: TRBD2; DNA: TGTGCCTGCAGTCGGACTAGCGGACAAGAGACCCAGTACTTC; CDR3: CACSRTSGQETQYF
size: few; J: TRBJ1-4; V: TRBV7-2; D: -; DNA: TGTGCCAGCAGCTGGGACGGGACCGGTGAAAAACTGTTTTTT; CDR3: CASSWDGTGEKLFF
size: few; J: TRBJ2-1; V: TRBV24-1; D: -; DNA: TGTGCCACCAGTGAAGTTTCACCTTACAATGAGCAGTTCTTC; CDR3: CATSEVSPYNEQFF
size: few; J: TRBJ2-3; V: TRBV20-1; D: TRBD1; DNA: TGCAGTGTAAGGGGGCCTAGTCGCGCAGATACGCAGTATTTT; CDR3: CSVRGPSRADTQYF
size: many; J: TRBJ1-1; V: TRBV7-2; D: TRBD1; DNA: TGTGCCAGCAGCTTAGCTGAGGCAGGGGGCGTTTTCATCACTGAAGCTTTCTTT; CDR3: CASSLAEAGGVFITEAFF
size: -; J: TRBJ2-1; V: TRBV20-1; D: -; DNA: TGCAGTGCTAGAACAGCGAGAACCTACAATGAGCAGTTCTTC; CDR3: CSARTARTYNEQFF
size: -; J: TRBJ1-1; V: TRBV20-1; D: TRBD1; DNA: TGCAGTGCTAGAGAGACAGGGGGTGTGAACACTGAAGCTTTCTTT; CDR3: CSARETGGVNTEAFF
size: many; J: TRBJ1-1; V: TRBV5-4; D: TRBD1; DNA: TGTGCCAGTCAAAGGGGGCTTATGAACACTGAAGCTTTCTTT; CDR3: CASQRGLMNTEAFF
size: many; J: TRBJ1-6; V: TRBV6-6; D: -; DNA: TGTGCCAGCAGCGAAAAGGGTCAATCACCCCTCCACTTT; CDR3: CASSEKGQSPLHF
size: many; J: TRBJ2-2; V: TRBV20-1; D: -; DNA: TGCAGTGCCACCGGCCGATGGGACACCGGGGAGCTGTTTTTT; CDR3: CSATGRWDTGELFF
size: few; J: TRBJ2-5; V: TRBV11-3; D: -; DNA: TGTGCCAGCAGCCCCGACTCCTTCCAAGAGACCCAGTACTTC; CDR3: CASSPDSFQETQYF
size: -; J: TRBJ1-2; V: TRBV3-1; D: -; DNA: TGTGCCAGCAGGCAAGGGGGGCAATACTATGGCTACACCTTC; CDR3: CASRQGGQYYGYTF
size: -; J: TRBJ1-1; V: TRBV3-1; D: -; DNA: TGTGCCAGCAGCCAACCAGGGACTGAAGCTTTCTTT; CDR3: CASSQPGTEAFF
size: few; J: TRBJ2-3; V: TRBV9; D: -; DNA: TGTGCCAGCAGCGTAGCTGGAGAGCGGCGATACACAGATACGCAGTATTTT; CDR3: CASSVAGERRYTDTQYF
size: few; J: TRBJ2-7; V: TRBV11-1; D: -; DNA: TGTGCCAGCAGCCCTGGGACGGCGAGCTCCTACGAGCAGTACTTC; CDR3: CASSPGTASSYEQYF
size: -; J: TRBJ1-1; V: TRBV11-2; D: -; DNA: TGTGCCAGCGGGACGACGGGGGGGGCCACTGGAGCTTTCTTT; CDR3: CASGTTGGATGAFF
size: many; J: TRBJ2-3; V: TRBV20-1; D: TRBD1; DNA: TGCAGTGCAAGACAGGGGGCGGGCACAGATACGCAGTATTTT; CDR3: CSARQGAGTDTQYF